These T cell receptor beta chains were read from a single sample in a study of shared clonotypes between healthy human individuals. TCRdb's copy holds only in-frame clones and misses some; the assay was immunoSEQ multiplex PCR. Seen here are a few million clones, approximately 95% observed once, and the top ten hold about 0.39%. The specimen sequenced was naive CD4+ T cells from PBMCs. These receptors were taken from a man aged 18 to 35 in good health. Some clones in this sample may be carry-over from other donors' samples. Both conserved end residues are part of each CDR3. Fields, in order: D gene, clone size, V gene, J gene, CDR3 length, CDR3 protein, CDR3 DNA. A D gene is named only where the DNA matches it firmly. The size entry is marked missing in some rows and otherwise reads once, few, many or a size class.

.	.	TRBV28	TRBJ1-2	13	CASSLSAPRGYTF	TGTGCCAGCAGTTTATCGGCCCCCCGGGGCTACACCTTC
.	.	TRBV5-8	TRBJ1-3	15	CASSLDATKGNTIYF	TGTGCCAGCAGCTTGGACGCCACAAAAGGAAACACCATATATTTT
.	.	TRBV11-1	TRBJ2-4	14	CASSLSPARNIQYF	TGTGCCAGCAGCTTATCCCCAGCCCGGAACATTCAGTACTTC
.	once	TRBV9	TRBJ2-7	13	CASSPRGSYEQYF	TGTGCCAGCAGCCCCCGGGGCTCCTACGAGCAGTACTTC
.	.	TRBV5-1	TRBJ2-7	15	CASSLVQTGSYEQYF	TGCGCCAGCAGCTTGGTGCAGACAGGATCCTACGAGCAGTACTTC
.	.	TRBV1	TRBJ2-7	17	CTSSQDWPQREDYEQYF	TGCACCAGCAGCCAAGATTGGCCCCAGCGGGAGGACTACGAGCAGTACTTC
TRBD1	.	TRBV28	TRBJ1-1	15	CASSLAGGPNTEAFF	TGTGCCAGCAGTTTAGCAGGGGGCCCGAACACTGAAGCTTTCTTT
.	.	TRBV4-3	TRBJ1-1	15	CASSQKGRENTEAFF	TGCGCCAGCAGCCAAAAGGGACGGGAGAACACTGAAGCTTTCTTT
TRBD2	.	TRBV14	TRBJ2-7	20	CASSPIAGASGILSSYEQYF	TGTGCCAGCAGCCCAATCGCGGGGGCTAGCGGGATTTTGAGCTCCTACGAGCAGTACTTC
.	.	TRBV9	TRBJ2-1	14	CASSIAPGGNEQFF	TGTGCCAGCAGCATTGCCCCCGGGGGCAATGAGCAGTTCTTC